A selection of T cell receptor beta chains follows, all from one sample in a study of blood T cell repertoires in COVID-19. The method was immunoSEQ multiplex PCR; TCRdb's version includes in-frame clones alone and lacks a portion of them. Of around 230,000 clones listed, 85% to 90% were seen once; the top ten hold 11%. The source material was peripheral blood. The receptors here all came from a man aged 50 or older with COVID-19, enrolled during active disease. Both conserved end residues are part of each CDR3. The D gene is left open where the match is weak.

j_call: TRBJ1-4; v_call: TRBV28; d_call: TRBD1; cdr3_nt: TGTGCCAGCCGACGGACAGGGGTAGGACCGAAACTGTTTTTT; cdr3_aa: CASRRTGVGPKLFF
j_call: TRBJ2-2; v_call: TRBV27; d_call: .; cdr3_nt: TGTGCCAGCAGCAGACTAGTGCCGAACACCGGGGAGCTGTTTTTT; cdr3_aa: CASSRLVPNTGELFF
j_call: TRBJ1-5; v_call: TRBV30; d_call: .; cdr3_nt: TGTGCCTGGAGTGGTACCCCCTTGGGGCAGGGGCTGGAAGGGCCCCAGCATTTT; cdr3_aa: CAWSGTPLGQGLEGPQHF
j_call: TRBJ2-2; v_call: TRBV7-2; d_call: TRBD2; cdr3_nt: TGTGCCAGCAGCTTAGAAGCGGGGGTGAACACCGGGGAGCTGTTTTTT; cdr3_aa: CASSLEAGVNTGELFF
j_call: TRBJ1-4; v_call: TRBV7-9; d_call: .; cdr3_nt: TGTGCCAGCGGGGAGGGGTCCAGAAGCCCTAATGAAAAACTGTTTTTT; cdr3_aa: CASGEGSRSPNEKLFF
j_call: TRBJ2-7; v_call: TRBV19; d_call: .; cdr3_nt: TGTGCCAGTAGTATAGATCCCGCTACCGTCTACGAGCAGTACTTC; cdr3_aa: CASSIDPATVYEQYF
j_call: TRBJ1-5; v_call: TRBV18; d_call: .; cdr3_nt: TGTGCCAGCTCACCACTAGGGACAACTAGCAATCAGCCCCAGCATTTT; cdr3_aa: CASSPLGTTSNQPQHF
j_call: TRBJ1-1; v_call: TRBV19; d_call: TRBD1; cdr3_nt: TGTGCCAGTAGTATTACCAAGGCAGGGGGCAGGGACACTGAAGCTTTCTTT; cdr3_aa: CASSITKAGGRDTEAFF
j_call: TRBJ2-1; v_call: TRBV10-3; d_call: TRBD1; cdr3_nt: TGTGCCATCAGTGAGTCGAGTAGAACAGGGGGCGCCCAGAGGCAGTTCTTC; cdr3_aa: CAISESSRTGGAQRQFF
j_call: TRBJ1-1; v_call: TRBV2; d_call: .; cdr3_nt: TGTGCCAGCAGACGGTTCCACACTGAAGCTTTCTTT; cdr3_aa: CASRRFHTEAFF
j_call: TRBJ2-2; v_call: TRBV7-3; d_call: TRBD1; cdr3_nt: TGTGCCAGCAGCTTAATGGTGGCTGGACAGGGGGCAACCGGGGAGCTGTTTTTT; cdr3_aa: CASSLMVAGQGATGELFF
j_call: TRBJ1-2; v_call: TRBV28; d_call: .; cdr3_nt: TGTGCCAGCAGTTCCCCGGGGGGCGATTTTAGCTATGGCTACACCTTC; cdr3_aa: CASSSPGGDFSYGYTF
j_call: TRBJ2-7; v_call: TRBV6-2/TRBV6-3; d_call: TRBD2; cdr3_nt: TGTGCCAGCAGTCATACGGGACTAGCGGTATACGAGCAGTACTTC; cdr3_aa: CASSHTGLAVYEQYF
j_call: TRBJ2-7; v_call: TRBV9; d_call: .; cdr3_nt: TGTGCCAGCAGCGTAGGCCCCGAGAGCTACGAGCAGTACTTC; cdr3_aa: CASSVGPESYEQYF
j_call: TRBJ2-1; v_call: TRBV7-9; d_call: .; cdr3_nt: TGTGCCAGTTCGGTCAGGGGCGATATCTACAATGAGCAGTTCTTC; cdr3_aa: CASSVRGDIYNEQFF